This is a list of T cell receptor beta chains from one sample in a study of radiotherapy plus CTLA-4 blockade in lung cancer. Profiling relied on immunoSEQ multiplex PCR, and the TCRdb table lists in-frame clones only, not all of them. The repertoire holds around 20,000 clones, with roughly 86% as singletons. Sample: peripheral blood, taken from a patient treated with radiotherapy plus ipilimumab. The receptors were gathered from a human donor with non-small cell lung cancer whose response to radiotherapy plus ipilimumab could not be evaluated. The CDR3 runs from the conserved cysteine through the conserved F or W. D genes are given only for firm matches. The size of a clone is reported for some rows only, either as once, few or many, or as a class for expanded clones.

d_call	v_call	j_call	clone_size	cdr3_length	cdr3_nt	cdr3_aa
TRBD1	TRBV18	TRBJ1-2	.	14	TGTGCCAGCTCTCCAGGGGGGTCGGCTGGTGGCTACACCTTC	CASSPGGSAGGYTF
TRBD1	TRBV29-1	TRBJ1-3	.	13	TGCAGCGTTACAGGGGACGGCGGAAACACCATATATTTT	CSVTGDGGNTIYF
.	TRBV6-1	TRBJ1-2	.	15	TGTGCCAGCAAGAGGGGAGGGCGAGCTAACTATGGCTACACCTTC	CASKRGGRANYGYTF
.	TRBV10-3	TRBJ2-2	.	15	TGTGCCGCCGGGGGACGGGGAAAGAACACCGGGGAGCTGTTTTTT	CAAGGRGKNTGELFF
.	TRBV15	TRBJ1-5	.	17	TGTGCCACCAGCAGAGTGACTTCGGCCAGGGCTAGTCAGCCCCAGCATTTT	CATSRVTSARASQPQHF
.	TRBV4-1	TRBJ2-7	.	15	TGCGCCAGCAGCCAAGTGGAGGCTACCTCCTACGAGCAGTACTTC	CASSQVEATSYEQYF
.	TRBV29-1	TRBJ2-7	.	13	TGCAGCGTTGAAGATGGGGCAGTCTACGAGCAGTACTTC	CSVEDGAVYEQYF
.	TRBV6-1	TRBJ1-4	once	15	TGTGCCAGCAATTTAGCAGGGGACCCCAATGAAAAACTGTTTTTT	CASNLAGDPNEKLFF
TRBD2	TRBV27	TRBJ2-7	few	15	TGTGCCAGCAGTTTTTCAGGGACTAGCGGGAACGAGCAGTACTTC	CASSFSGTSGNEQYF
TRBD1	TRBV5-1	TRBJ2-6	.	17	TGCGCCAGCACTGAGACAGGGAGAAGCTCTGGGGCCAACGTCCTGACTTTC	CASTETGRSSGANVLTF
.	TRBV7-2	TRBJ2-3	.	15	TGTGCCAGCAGCTTTGGATGGGAGGTCACAGATACGCAGTATTTT	CASSFGWEVTDTQYF
TRBD2	TRBV6-1	TRBJ2-1	.	15	TGTGCCAGCAGTGAAGAGGTAGCGGGAGGCAATGAGCAGTTCTTC	CASSEEVAGGNEQFF
TRBD1	TRBV7-2	TRBJ2-4	.	17	TGTGCCAGCAGCTTAGCCGGGACAGGGGGGGCCAAAAACATTCAGTACTTC	CASSLAGTGGAKNIQYF
.	TRBV5-4	TRBJ2-1	.	11	TGTGCCAGCAGCTTCCAGAATGAGCAGTTCTTC	CASSFQNEQFF
.	TRBV5-1	TRBJ2-7	.	17	TGCGCCAGCAGCCTGAATTACCTCGGGAGCTCATTCTACGAGCAGTACTTC	CASSLNYLGSSFYEQYF
TRBD2	TRBV5-1	TRBJ2-3	.	17	TGCGCCAGCAGCTTCGGCGGGGGGGCTAACTTAGCAGATACGCAGTATTTT	CASSFGGGANLADTQYF
.	TRBV18	TRBJ1-2	.	13	TGTGCCAGCTCACCACGGATCGGGGATGGCTACACCTTC	CASSPRIGDGYTF
TRBD1	TRBV9	TRBJ2-3	.	12	TGTGCCAGCAGCACCTCGACAGGGGCGCAGTATTTT	CASSTSTGAQYF
.	TRBV15	TRBJ1-4	.	13	TGTGCCACCAGCAGAGTACAGAATGAAAAACTGTTTTTT	CATSRVQNEKLFF
TRBD2	TRBV7-9	TRBJ2-3	.	14	TGTGCCAGCAGCCGAGCGGGGAGCACAGATACGCAGTATTTT	CASSRAGSTDTQYF
.	TRBV4-1	TRBJ1-2	.	13	TGCGCCAGCAGCCAAGGACTTAACTATGGCTACACCTTC	CASSQGLNYGYTF
TRBD2	TRBV4-3	TRBJ2-2	.	17	TGCGCCAGCAGCCAAGAGCGAGCGGGGGTCGTCACCGGGGAGCTGTTTTTT	CASSQERAGVVTGELFF
TRBD1	TRBV4-1	TRBJ2-3	.	13	TGCGCCAGCAGCCCACAGGGGGCGGATACGCAGTATTTT	CASSPQGADTQYF
.	TRBV28	TRBJ2-2	.	14	TGTGCCAGCAGTTTGGGGGGTTACACCGGGGAGCTGTTTTTT	CASSLGGYTGELFF
.	TRBV19	TRBJ2-1	.	14	TGTGCCAGTAAGGTGACTGGCGAGCTCAATGAGCAGTTCTTC	CASKVTGELNEQFF
TRBD1	TRBV27	TRBJ1-2	.	14	TGTGCCAGTAAAACAGGGGGTGTAATGGGGGGCTACACCTTC	CASKTGGVMGGYTF